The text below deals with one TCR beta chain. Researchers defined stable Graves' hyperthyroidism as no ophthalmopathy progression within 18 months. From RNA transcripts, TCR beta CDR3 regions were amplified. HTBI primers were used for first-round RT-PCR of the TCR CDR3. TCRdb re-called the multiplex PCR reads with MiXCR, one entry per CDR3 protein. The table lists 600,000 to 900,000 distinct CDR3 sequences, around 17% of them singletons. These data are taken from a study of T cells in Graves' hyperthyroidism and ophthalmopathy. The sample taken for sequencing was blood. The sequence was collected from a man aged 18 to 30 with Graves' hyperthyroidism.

CDR3 protein: CASSRSAADQPQHF. The CDR3 nucleotides are TGTGCCAGCAGCCGCAGCGCCGCTGATCAGCCCCAGCATTTT. The genes are TRBV12-3 or TRBV12-4 and TRBJ1-5; D unresolved. The CDR3 runs 14 residues. V was pared by 6 bases and J by 5 bases, with 14 bases between.